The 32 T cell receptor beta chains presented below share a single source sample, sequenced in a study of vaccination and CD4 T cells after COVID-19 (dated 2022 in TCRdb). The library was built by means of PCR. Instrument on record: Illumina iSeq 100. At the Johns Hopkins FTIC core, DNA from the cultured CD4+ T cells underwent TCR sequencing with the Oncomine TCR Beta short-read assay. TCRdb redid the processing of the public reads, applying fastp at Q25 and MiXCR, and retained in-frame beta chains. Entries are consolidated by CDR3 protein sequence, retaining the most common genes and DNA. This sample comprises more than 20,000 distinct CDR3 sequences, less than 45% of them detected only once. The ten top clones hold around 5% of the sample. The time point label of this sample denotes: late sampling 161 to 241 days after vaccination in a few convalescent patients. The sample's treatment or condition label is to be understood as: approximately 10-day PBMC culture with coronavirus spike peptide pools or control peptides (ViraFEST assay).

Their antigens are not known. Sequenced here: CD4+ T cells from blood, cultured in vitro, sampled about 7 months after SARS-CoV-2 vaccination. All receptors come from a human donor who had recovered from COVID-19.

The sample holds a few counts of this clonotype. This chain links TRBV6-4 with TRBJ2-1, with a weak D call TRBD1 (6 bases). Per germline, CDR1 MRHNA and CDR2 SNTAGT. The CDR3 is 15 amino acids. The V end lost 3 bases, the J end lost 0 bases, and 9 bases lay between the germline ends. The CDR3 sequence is CASSEQGSSYNEQFF. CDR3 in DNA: TGTGCCAGCAGTGAGCAGGGGAGCTCCTACAATGAGCAGTTCTTC.

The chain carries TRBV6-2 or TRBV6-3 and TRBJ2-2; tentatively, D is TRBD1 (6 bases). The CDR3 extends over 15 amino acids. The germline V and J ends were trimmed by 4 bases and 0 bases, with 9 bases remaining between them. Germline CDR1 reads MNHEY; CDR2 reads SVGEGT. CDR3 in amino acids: CASSWTAANTGELFF. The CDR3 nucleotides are TGTGCCAGCAGTTGGACAGCGGCGAACACCGGGGAGCTGTTTTTT.

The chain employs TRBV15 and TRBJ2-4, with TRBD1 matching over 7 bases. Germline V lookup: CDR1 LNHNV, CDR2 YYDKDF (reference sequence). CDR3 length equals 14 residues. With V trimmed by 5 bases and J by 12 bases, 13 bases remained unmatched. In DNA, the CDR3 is TGTGCCACCAGCCTAGGGGGCGTGTTATTGGGTCAGTACTTC. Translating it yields CATSLGGVLLGQYF.

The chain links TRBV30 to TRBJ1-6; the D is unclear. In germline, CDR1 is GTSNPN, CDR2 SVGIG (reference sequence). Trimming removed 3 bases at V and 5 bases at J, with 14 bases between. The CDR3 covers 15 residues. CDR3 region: CAWSPLPGHNSPLHF. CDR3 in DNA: TGTGCCTGGAGCCCCCTACCCGGGCATAATTCACCCCTCCACTTT.

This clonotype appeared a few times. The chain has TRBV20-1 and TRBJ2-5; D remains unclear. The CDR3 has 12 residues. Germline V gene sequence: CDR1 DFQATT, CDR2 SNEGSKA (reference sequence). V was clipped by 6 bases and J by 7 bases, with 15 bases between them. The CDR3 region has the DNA TGCAGTGCCAGGAGACCTTCCGGGACCCAGTACTTC. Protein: CSARRPSGTQYF.

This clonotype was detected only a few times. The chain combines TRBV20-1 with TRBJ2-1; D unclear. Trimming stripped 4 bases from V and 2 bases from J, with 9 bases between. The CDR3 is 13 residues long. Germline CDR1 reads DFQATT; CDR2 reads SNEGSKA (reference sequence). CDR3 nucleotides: TGCAGTGCTAATGAAAGACCCTACAATGAGCAGTTCTTC. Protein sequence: CSANERPYNEQFF.

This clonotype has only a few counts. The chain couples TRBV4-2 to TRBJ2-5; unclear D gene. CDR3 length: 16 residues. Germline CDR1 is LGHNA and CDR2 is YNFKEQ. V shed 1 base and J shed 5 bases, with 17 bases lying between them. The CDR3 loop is CASSQVALLYPETQYF. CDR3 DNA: TGTGCCAGCAGCCAAGTCGCGCTCCTTTATCCCGAGACCCAGTACTTC.

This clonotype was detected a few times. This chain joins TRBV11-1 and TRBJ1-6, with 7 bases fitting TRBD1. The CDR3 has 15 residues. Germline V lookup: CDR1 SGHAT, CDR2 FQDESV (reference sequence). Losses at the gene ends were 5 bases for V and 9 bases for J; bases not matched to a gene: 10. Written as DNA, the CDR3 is TGTGCCAGCAGCGAAACCGGGACAGTCGGTTCACCCCTCCACTTT. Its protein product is CASSETGTVGSPLHF.

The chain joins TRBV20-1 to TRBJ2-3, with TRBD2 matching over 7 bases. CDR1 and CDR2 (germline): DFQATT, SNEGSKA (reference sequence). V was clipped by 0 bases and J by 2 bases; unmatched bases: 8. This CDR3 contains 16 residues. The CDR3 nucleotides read TGCAGTGCTAGAGATCCGGTCAGCGGGACCACAGATACGCAGTATTTT. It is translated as CSARDPVSGTTDTQYF.

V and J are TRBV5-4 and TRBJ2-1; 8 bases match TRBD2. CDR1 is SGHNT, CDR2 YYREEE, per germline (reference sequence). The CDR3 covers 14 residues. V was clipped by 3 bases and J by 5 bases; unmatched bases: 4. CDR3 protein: CASSWGLVNNEQFF. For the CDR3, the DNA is TGTGCCAGCAGCTGGGGACTAGTCAACAATGAGCAGTTCTTC.

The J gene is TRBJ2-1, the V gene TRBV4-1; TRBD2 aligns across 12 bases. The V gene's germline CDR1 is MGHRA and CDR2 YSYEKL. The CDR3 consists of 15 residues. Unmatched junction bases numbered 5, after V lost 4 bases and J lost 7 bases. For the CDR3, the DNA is TGCGCCAGCAGCCGACTAGCGGGAGTAGGTAATGAGCAGTTCTTC. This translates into CASSRLAGVGNEQFF.

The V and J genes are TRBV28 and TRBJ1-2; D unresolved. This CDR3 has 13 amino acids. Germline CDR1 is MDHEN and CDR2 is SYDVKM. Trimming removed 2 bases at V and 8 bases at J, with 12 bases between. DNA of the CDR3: TGTGCCAGCAGTTTAGGTTTAGAACGCGGCTACACCTTC. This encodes CASSLGLERGYTF.

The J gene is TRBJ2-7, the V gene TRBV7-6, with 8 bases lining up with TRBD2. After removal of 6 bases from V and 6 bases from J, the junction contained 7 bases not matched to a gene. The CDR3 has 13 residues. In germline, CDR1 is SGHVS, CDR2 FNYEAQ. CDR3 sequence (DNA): TGTGCCAGCAGTAGCCTAGCGGGCACCGAGCAGTACTTC. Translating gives CASSSLAGTEQYF.

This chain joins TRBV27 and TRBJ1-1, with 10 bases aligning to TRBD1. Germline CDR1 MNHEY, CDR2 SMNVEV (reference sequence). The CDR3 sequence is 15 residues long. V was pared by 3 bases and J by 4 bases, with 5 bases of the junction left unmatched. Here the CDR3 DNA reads TGTGCCAGCAGTTTCGCGACAGGGGGCGGCACTGAAGCTTTCTTT. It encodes CASSFATGGGTEAFF.

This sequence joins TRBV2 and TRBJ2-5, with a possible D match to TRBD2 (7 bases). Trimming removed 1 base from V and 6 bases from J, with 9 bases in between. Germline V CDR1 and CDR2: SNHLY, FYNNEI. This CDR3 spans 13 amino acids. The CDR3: CASSEGGGQTQYF. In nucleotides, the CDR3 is TGTGCCAGCAGTGAAGGGGGGGGGCAGACCCAGTACTTC.

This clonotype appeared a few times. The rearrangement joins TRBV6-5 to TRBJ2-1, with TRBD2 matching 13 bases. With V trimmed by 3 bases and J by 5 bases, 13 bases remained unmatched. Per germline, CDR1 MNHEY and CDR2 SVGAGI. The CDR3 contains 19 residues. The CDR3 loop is CASSYPTFRTSGSHNEQFF. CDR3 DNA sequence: TGTGCCAGCAGTTATCCTACCTTCCGGACTAGCGGGAGCCACAATGAGCAGTTCTTC.

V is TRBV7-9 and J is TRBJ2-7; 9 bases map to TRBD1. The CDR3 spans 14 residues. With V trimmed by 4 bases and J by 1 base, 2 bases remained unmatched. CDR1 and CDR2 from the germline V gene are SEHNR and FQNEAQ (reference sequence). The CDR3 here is CASSSGTGSYEQYF. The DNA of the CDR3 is TGTGCCAGCAGCTCCGGGACAGGGTCCTACGAGCAGTACTTC.

This chain's CDR3 is CASSRVLSGGSNEQFF. The DNA of the CDR3 is TGCGCCAGCAGCCGGGTCTTGTCGGGAGGGAGCAATGAGCAGTTCTTC. The V call is TRBV5-1, the J call TRBJ2-1, with 8 bases that match TRBD2. CDR1 is SGHRS, CDR2 YFSETQ, per germline. Trimming removed 4 bases from V and 6 bases from J; junction bases left unmatched: 12. CDR3 length equals 16 residues.

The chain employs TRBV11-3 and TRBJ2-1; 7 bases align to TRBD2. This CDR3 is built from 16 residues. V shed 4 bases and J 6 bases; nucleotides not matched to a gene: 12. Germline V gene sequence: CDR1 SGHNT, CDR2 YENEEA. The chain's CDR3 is CASSWGGSGKGNEQFF. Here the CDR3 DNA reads TGTGCCAGCAGCTGGGGGGGGAGCGGGAAGGGCAATGAGCAGTTCTTC.

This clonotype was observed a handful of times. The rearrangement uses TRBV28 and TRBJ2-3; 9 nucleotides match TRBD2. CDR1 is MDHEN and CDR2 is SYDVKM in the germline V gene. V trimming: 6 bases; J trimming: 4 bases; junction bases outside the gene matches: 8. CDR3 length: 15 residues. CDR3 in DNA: TGTGCCAGCAGATTAGCGGGAGTCACAGCAGATACGCAGTATTTT. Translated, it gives CASRLAGVTADTQYF. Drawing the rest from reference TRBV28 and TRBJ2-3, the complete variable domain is DVKVTQSSRYLVKRTGEKVFLECVQDMDHENMFWYRQDPGLGLRLIYFSYDVKMKEKGDIPEGYSVSREKKERFSLILESASTNQTSMYLCASRLAGVTADTQYFGPGTRLTVL.

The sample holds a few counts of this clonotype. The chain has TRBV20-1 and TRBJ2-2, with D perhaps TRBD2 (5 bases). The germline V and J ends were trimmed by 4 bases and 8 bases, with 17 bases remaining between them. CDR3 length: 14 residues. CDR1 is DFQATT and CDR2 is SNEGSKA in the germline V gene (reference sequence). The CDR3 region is CSAIVLGVRGELFF. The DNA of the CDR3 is TGCAGTGCTATCGTCCTCGGGGTTAGGGGGGAGCTGTTTTTT.

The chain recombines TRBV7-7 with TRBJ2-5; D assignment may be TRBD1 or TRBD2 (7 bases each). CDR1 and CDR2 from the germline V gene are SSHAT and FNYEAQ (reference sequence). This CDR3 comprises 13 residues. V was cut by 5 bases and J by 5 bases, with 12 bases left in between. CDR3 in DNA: TGTGCCAGCAGCGTCAGGGGGGGGGAGACCCAGTACTTC. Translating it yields CASSVRGGETQYF.

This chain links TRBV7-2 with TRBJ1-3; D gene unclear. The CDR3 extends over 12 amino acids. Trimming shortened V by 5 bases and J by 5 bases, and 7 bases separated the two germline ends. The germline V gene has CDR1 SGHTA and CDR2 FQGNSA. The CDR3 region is CASSEDRNTIYF. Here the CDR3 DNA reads TGTGCCAGCAGCGAAGACAGAAACACCATATATTTT.

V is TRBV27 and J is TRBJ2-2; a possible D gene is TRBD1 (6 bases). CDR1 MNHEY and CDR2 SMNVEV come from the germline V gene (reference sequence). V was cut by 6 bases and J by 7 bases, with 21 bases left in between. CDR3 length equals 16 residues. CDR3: CASSLTDGDKGGELFF. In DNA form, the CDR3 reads TGTGCCAGCAGCTTAACGGACGGGGACAAGGGCGGGGAGCTGTTTTTT.

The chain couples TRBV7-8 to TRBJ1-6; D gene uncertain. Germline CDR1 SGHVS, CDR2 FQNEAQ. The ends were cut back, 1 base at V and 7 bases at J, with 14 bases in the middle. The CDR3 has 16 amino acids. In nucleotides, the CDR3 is TGTGCCAGCAGCTTAGGTGACGGTCTTAGGAATTCACCCCTCCACTTT. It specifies CASSLGDGLRNSPLHF.

The chain's CDR3 is CASSPPGLASSTDTQYF. CDR3 bases: TGTGCCAGCAGTCCTCCGGGACTCGCATCTAGCACAGATACGCAGTATTTT. The chain joins TRBV27 to TRBJ2-3, with D possibly being TRBD2 (6 bases). The CDR3 loop spans 17 amino acids. Trimming pared 5 bases from V and 0 bases from J, leaving 18 bases between. The germline V gene encodes CDR1 MNHEY and CDR2 SMNVEV (reference sequence).

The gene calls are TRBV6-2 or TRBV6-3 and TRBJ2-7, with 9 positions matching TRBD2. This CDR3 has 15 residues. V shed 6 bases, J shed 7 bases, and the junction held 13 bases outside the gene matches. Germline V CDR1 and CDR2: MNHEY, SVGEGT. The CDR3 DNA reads TGTGCCAGCAGCCCCCAGGCGGGAGGGGTGAGAGAGCAGTACTTC. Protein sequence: CASSPQAGGVREQYF.

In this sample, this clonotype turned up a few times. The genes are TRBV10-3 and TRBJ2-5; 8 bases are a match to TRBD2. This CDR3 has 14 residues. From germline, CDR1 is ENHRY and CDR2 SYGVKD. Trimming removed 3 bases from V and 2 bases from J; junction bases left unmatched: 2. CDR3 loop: CAISDSSGQETQYF. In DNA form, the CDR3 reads TGTGCCATCAGTGATTCTAGCGGGCAAGAGACCCAGTACTTC.

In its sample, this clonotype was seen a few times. The DNA for the CDR3 is TGTGCCAGCAGTTTTCAGGGACAGGGATTTAGGACCCAGTACTTC. Translated: CASSFQGQGFRTQYF. The gene calls are TRBV28 and TRBJ2-5; TRBD1 matches 9 bases. With 3 bases clipped from V and 7 bases from J, the junction kept 9 bases outside the gene matches. The CDR3 has 15 amino acids. Germline lookup yields CDR1 MDHEN and CDR2 SYDVKM.

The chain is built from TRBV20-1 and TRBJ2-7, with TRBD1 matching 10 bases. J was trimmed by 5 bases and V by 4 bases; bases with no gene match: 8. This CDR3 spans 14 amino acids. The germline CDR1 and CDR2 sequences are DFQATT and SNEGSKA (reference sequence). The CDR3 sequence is CSANPQTGGNEQYF. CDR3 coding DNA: TGCAGTGCTAACCCCCAGACAGGGGGCAACGAGCAGTACTTC.

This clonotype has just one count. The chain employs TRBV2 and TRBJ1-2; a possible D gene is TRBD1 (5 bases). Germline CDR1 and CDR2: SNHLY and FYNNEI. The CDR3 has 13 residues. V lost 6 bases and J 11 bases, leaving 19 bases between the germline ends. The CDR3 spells CASRPRAEAGYTF. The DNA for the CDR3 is TGTGCCAGCAGACCCAGGGCCGAGGCTGGTTACACCTTC.

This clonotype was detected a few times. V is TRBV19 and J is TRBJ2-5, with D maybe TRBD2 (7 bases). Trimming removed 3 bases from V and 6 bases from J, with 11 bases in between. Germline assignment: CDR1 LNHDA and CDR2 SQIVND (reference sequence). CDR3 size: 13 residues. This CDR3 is CASSIGRDKTQYF. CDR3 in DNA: TGTGCCAGTAGTATTGGGAGGGACAAGACCCAGTACTTC.